Listed below are T cell receptor beta chains from one sample, sequenced in a study of shared clonotypes between healthy human individuals. Here immunoSEQ multiplex PCR was the method, and the copy in TCRdb shows in-frame clones only, minus some. Of 2 million to 2.5 million clones detected, more than 90% appear once; the ten largest clones hold around 0.13%. Sample: naive CD4+ T cells sorted from blood. Receptors originate from a man between 18 and 29 years old in good health. Each CDR3 is given with its conserved first and last residue. A D gene is named only where the DNA matches it firmly. The size entry is marked missing in some rows and otherwise reads once, few, many or a size class.

j_call	d_call	clone_size	v_call	cdr3_aa	cdr3_nt
TRBJ1-6	TRBD1	.	TRBV7-9	CASSSFAGTGGSPLHF	TGTGCCAGCAGCTCCTTTGCGGGGACAGGGGGTTCACCCCTCCACTTT
TRBJ1-1	TRBD1	.	TRBV7-8	CASSFDRGANTEAFF	TGTGCCAGCAGCTTCGACAGGGGGGCGAACACTGAAGCTTTCTTT
TRBJ2-7	TRBD1	.	TRBV29-1	CSAGQTYEQYF	TGCAGCGCGGGACAGACCTACGAGCAGTACTTC
TRBJ2-7	.	.	TRBV9	CASSVSLDYEQYF	TGTGCCAGCAGCGTATCATTGGACTACGAGCAGTACTTC
TRBJ1-2	.	.	TRBV2	CASQQGETYGYTF	TGTGCCAGTCAACAGGGAGAAACCTATGGCTACACCTTC
TRBJ2-3	TRBD2	.	TRBV7-2	CASSLFSGGTDTQYF	TGTGCCAGCAGCTTATTTAGCGGGGGCACAGATACGCAGTATTTT
TRBJ2-4	.	.	TRBV7-8	CASSLGTEKNIQYF	TGTGCCAGCAGCTTAGGGACAGAAAAAAACATTCAGTACTTC
TRBJ2-2	.	once	TRBV9	CASSPSTKGTGELFF	TGTGCCAGCAGCCCGAGCACGAAAGGCACCGGGGAGCTGTTTTTT
TRBJ2-5	.	.	TRBV2	CASSEQSQETQYF	TGTGCCAGCAGTGAACAGAGCCAAGAGACCCAGTACTTC
TRBJ1-5	.	.	TRBV27	CASSLVRGDQPQHF	TGTGCCAGCAGTTTGGTCAGGGGCGATCAGCCCCAGCATTTT
TRBJ2-5	.	.	TRBV2	CASRLVETQYF	TGTGCCAGCAGACTGGTGGAGACCCAGTACTTC
TRBJ1-1	.	.	TRBV9	CASSVEGGDTEAFF	TGTGCCAGCAGCGTAGAAGGCGGTGACACTGAAGCTTTCTTT
TRBJ1-4	.	.	TRBV7-9	CASSPSWGASEKLFF	TGTGCCAGCAGCCCCTCTTGGGGGGCGAGTGAAAAACTGTTTTTT
TRBJ1-5	.	once	TRBV10-3	CAITRQRDQPQHF	TGTGCCATCACCAGACAGAGGGACCAGCCCCAGCATTTT
TRBJ2-7	TRBD1	.	TRBV18	CASSLPGQKYEQYF	TGTGCCAGCTCACTACCGGGACAGAAGTACGAGCAGTACTTC
TRBJ2-3	.	.	TRBV18	CASSPLPGSSTDTQYF	TGTGCCAGCTCACCACTACCGGGATCTAGCACAGATACGCAGTATTTT
TRBJ1-1	TRBD1	.	TRBV6-5	CASSSDRGRGNTEAFF	TGTGCCAGCAGTTCAGACAGGGGGCGCGGGAACACTGAAGCTTTCTTT
TRBJ1-5	.	.	TRBV11-2	CASSLGQDRPQHF	TGTGCCAGCAGCTTAGGACAGGACCGTCCCCAGCATTTT
TRBJ1-5	.	.	TRBV7-8	CASSLDGQQPQHF	TGTGCCAGCAGCTTAGATGGGCAGCAGCCCCAGCATTTT
TRBJ1-3	TRBD1	.	TRBV10-3	CAIGGTGTGNTIYF	TGTGCCATAGGGGGGACAGGGACTGGAAACACCATATATTTT
TRBJ2-1	TRBD1	.	TRBV6-5	CASSGQGFIYNEQFF	TGTGCCAGTTCGGGACAGGGGTTTATTTACAATGAGCAGTTCTTC
TRBJ2-2	TRBD2	once	TRBV2	CASSLAGTGELFF	TGTGCCAGCAGTCTAGCGGGGACCGGGGAGCTGTTTTTT
TRBJ2-1	.	.	TRBV7-6	CASSLTGQYNEQFF	TGTGCCAGCAGCTTAACAGGACAGTACAATGAGCAGTTCTTC
TRBJ2-4	.	.	TRBV5-1	CASSFGGPPNIQYF	TGCGCCAGCAGCTTCGGAGGGCCCCCAAACATTCAGTACTTC
TRBJ1-1	.	once	TRBV9	CASSVTGPPNTEAFF	TGTGCCAGCAGCGTCACAGGGCCACCGAACACTGAAGCTTTCTTT
TRBJ2-7	TRBD2	.	TRBV7-8	CASSSRTSGWYEQYF	TGTGCCAGCAGCTCTAGGACTAGCGGATGGTACGAGCAGTACTTC
TRBJ1-2	.	.	TRBV6-5	CASSYSGITYGYTF	TGTGCCAGCAGCTACTCCGGGATTACCTATGGCTACACCTTC
TRBJ2-2	.	.	TRBV30	CAWSVRRAANTGELFF	.
TRBJ2-3	.	.	TRBV5-1	CASSPRAAQDTQYF	TGCGCCAGCAGCCCAAGGGCAGCCCAAGATACGCAGTATTTT
TRBJ2-3	TRBD2	.	TRBV5-4	CASSLPGGLPLSTDTQYF	TGTGCCAGCAGCTTACCGGGGGGTCTTCCTTTGAGCACAGATACGCAGTATTTT
TRBJ2-5	.	.	TRBV5-1	CASRRGFLETQYF	TGCGCCAGCAGAAGAGGATTCCTGGAGACCCAGTACTTC
TRBJ2-3	.	.	TRBV10-3	CAISPAADTQYF	TGTGCCATCAGTCCAGCCGCAGATACGCAGTATTTT
TRBJ2-6	.	.	TRBV6-6	CASSSSGTSGANVLTF	TGTGCCAGCAGTTCTTCAGGGACCTCTGGGGCCAACGTCCTGACTTTC
TRBJ2-7	TRBD2	.	TRBV4-1	CASSQDWGGSQGEQYF	TGCGCCAGCAGCCAAGATTGGGGGGGGTCCCAAGGCGAGCAGTACTTC
TRBJ2-7	.	.	TRBV5-1	CASSTWGDLYEQYF	TGCGCCAGCAGCACTTGGGGCGACCTCTACGAGCAGTACTTC
TRBJ2-1	.	.	TRBV11-2	CASSKGRISYNEQFF	TGTGCCAGCAGCAAGGGACGGATCTCCTACAATGAGCAGTTCTTC
TRBJ2-1	TRBD2	once	TRBV5-1	CASSLTLAGGYSSYNEQFF	TGCGCCAGCAGCTTAACCCTAGCGGGGGGGTACAGCTCCTACAATGAGCAGTTCTTC
TRBJ2-1	TRBD1	.	TRBV25-1	CASSESFDRGDEQFF	TGTGCCAGCAGTGAATCGTTCGACAGGGGCGATGAGCAGTTCTTC